Included here is one TCR beta chain sequence, with context. This sample was taken from a study of blood T cell repertoires in COVID-19. On the study more broadly: Collection of acute and convalescent COVID-19 samples took place in the United States, Italy and Spain.

Germline CDR1 and CDR2: SGHNT and YYREEE (reference sequence). This CDR3 comprises 13 residues. The V end was cut by 3 bases, the J end by 6 bases, with 12 bases between. Participant age was 18 to 89 years, and participants resided in fewer than 30 US areas. Two negative PCRs, clearance, or symptom resolution characterized the recovered Cohort 3 donors. The protocol was immunoSEQ multiplex PCR, while the TCRdb copy is restricted to in-frame clones and leaves out a portion. The data contain 310,000 or so clones, 80% to 95% of them seen just once; the ten biggest clones take up roughly 1.1%. The chain combines TRBV5-4 with TRBJ1-1, with D possibly being TRBD1 (6 bases). The clonotype was recovered from a woman in her 30s who had recovered from COVID-19. Source material: PBMCs or T cells enriched from blood (not recorded which). The CDR3 DNA reads as TGTGCCAGCAGCTCTACAGGGCTCGCTGAAGCTTTCTTT. The encoded protein is CASSSTGLAEAFF.